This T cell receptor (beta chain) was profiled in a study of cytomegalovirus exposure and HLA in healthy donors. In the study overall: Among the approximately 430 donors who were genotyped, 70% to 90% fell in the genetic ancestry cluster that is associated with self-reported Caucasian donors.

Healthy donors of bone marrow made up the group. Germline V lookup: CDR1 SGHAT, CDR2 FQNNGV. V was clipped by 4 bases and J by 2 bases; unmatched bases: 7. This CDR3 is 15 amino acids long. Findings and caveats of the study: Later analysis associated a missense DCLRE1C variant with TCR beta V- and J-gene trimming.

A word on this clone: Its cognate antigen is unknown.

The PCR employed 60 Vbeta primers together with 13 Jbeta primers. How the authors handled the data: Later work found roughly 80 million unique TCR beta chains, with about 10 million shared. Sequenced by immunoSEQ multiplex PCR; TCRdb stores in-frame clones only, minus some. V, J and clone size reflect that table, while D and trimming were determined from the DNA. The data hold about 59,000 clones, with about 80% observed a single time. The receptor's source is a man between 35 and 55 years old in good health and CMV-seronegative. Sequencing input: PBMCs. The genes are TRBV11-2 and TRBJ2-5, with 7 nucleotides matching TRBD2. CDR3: CASSSHTLAQETQYF. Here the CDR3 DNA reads TGTGCCAGCAGCTCTCACACACTAGCGCAAGAGACCCAGTACTTC.